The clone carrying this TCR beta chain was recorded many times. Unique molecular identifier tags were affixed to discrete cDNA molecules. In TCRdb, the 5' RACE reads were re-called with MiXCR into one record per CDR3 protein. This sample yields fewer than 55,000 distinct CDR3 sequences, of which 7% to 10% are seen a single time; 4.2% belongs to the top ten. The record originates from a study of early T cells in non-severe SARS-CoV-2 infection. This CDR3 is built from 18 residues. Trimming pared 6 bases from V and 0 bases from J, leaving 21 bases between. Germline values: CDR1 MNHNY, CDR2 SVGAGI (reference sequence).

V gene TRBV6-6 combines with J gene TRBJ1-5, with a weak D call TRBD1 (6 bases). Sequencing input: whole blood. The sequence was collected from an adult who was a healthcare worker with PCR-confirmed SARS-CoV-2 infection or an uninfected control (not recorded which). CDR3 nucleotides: TGTGCCAGCAGACCTACGGTGGGTACAGGGCGTAGCAATCAGCCCCAGCATTTT. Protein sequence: CASRPTVGTGRSNQPQHF.